This TCR beta chain was retrieved from a study of blood T cells in healthy people across ages. Study conclusions and caveats: The percentage of naive T cells correlated strongly with TCR beta diversity.

Every sample gave at least 5 micrograms of total RNA when it was extracted. In the case of this clonotype: Its antigen remains unidentified.

Sample-barcoded 5' priming and a J-beta primer mix drove a second PCR of about 6 to 12 cycles. Each cDNA molecule, via a template-switch adaptor with 12 random nucleotides, was tagged. MiXCR was run by TCRdb on the 5' RACE reads, yielding one entry per CDR3 protein. Found here are over a million distinct CDR3 sequences, around 42% of them singletons; the top ten hold 7% to 9%. The V end lost 0 bases, the J end lost 9 bases, and 12 bases lay between the germline ends. The CDR3 consists of 14 residues. Germline CDR1 and CDR2: ENHRY and SYGVKD. This rearrangement joins TRBV10-3 to TRBJ2-1; D gene unclear. The sequence derives from a woman younger than 35 in good health. The sample consisted of blood. Here the CDR3 reads CAISESPFEAEQFF. The CDR3 region has the DNA TGTGCCATCAGTGAGTCACCGTTTGAGGCTGAGCAGTTCTTC.